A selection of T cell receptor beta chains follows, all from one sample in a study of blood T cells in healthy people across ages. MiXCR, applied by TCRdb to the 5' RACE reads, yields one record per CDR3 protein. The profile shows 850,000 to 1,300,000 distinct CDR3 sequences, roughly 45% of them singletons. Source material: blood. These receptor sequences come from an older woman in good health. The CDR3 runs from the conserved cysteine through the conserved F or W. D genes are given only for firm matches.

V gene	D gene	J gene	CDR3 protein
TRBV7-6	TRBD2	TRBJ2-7	CASSLSFSGLAALYEQYF
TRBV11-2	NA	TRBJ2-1	CASSLDWDGEFF
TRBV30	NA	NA	CAWGKGTYEQYF
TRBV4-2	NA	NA	CASSQDRGLPTNEQYF
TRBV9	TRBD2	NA	CANSVGLTSGKFYEQYF
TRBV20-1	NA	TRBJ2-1	CSARDLVSGQFF
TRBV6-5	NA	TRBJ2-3	CASSYSEKDTQYF
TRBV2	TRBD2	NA	CASSAGGFEETQYF
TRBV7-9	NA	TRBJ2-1	CASSPPGAEPPNEQFF
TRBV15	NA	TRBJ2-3	CATSREGGRQIVDTQYF
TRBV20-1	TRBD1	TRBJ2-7	CSADGQGGFEQYF
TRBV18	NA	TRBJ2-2	CASSPRGNTGELFF
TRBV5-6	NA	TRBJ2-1	CASSSTGVGEQFF
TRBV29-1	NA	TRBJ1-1	CSAHRQGGTEAFF
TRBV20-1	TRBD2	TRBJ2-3	CSASRLAVIRKDTQYF
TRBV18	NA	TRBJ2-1	CASSPRSSRGYYNEQFF
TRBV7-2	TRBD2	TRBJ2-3	CASSLLSGRGYTDTQYF
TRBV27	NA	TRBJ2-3	CASSSASGTDTQYF
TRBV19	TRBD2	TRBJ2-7	CASSPSHPSGLAGVEQYF
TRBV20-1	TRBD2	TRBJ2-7	CSAGLAIAYEQYF
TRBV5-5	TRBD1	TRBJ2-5	CASSLEGGGQETQYF
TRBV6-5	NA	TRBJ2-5	CASSPGEVQYF
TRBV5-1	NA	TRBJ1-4	CASSEGPNGEKLFF
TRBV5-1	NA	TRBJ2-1	CASSSPRANEQFF
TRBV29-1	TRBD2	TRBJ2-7	CSVDTSGDQQYF
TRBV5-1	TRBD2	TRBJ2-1	CASSLRAGGLNEQFF
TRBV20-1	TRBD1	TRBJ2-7	CSAISAVRQGARVQYF